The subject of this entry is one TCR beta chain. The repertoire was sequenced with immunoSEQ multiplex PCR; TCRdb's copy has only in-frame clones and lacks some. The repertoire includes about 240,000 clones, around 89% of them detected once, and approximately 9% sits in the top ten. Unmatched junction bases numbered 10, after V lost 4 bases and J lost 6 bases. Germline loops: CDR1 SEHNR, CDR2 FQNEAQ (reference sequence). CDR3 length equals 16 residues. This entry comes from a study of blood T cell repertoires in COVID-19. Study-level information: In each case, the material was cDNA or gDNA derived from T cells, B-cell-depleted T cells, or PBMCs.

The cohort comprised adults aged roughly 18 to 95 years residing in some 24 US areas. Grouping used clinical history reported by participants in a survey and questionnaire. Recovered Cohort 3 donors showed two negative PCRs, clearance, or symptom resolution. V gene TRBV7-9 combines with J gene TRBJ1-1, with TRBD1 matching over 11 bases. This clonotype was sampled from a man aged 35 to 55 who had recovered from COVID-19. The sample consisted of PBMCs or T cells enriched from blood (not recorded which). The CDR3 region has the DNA TGTGCCAGCAGCTCAGGACAGGGGGCGAAGGGAGCTGAAGCTTTCTTT. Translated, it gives CASSSGQGAKGAEAFF.